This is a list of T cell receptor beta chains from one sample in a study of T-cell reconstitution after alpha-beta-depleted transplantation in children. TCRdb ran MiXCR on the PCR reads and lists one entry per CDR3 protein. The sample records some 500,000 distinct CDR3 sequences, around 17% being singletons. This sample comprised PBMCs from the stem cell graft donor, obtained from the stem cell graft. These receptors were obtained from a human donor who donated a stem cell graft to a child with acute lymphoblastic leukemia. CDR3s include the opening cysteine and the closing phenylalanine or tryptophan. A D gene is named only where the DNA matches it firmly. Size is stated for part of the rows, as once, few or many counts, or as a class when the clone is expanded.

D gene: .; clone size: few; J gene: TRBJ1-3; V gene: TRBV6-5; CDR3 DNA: TGTGCCAGCAGTTACTCGATCTGGGGGCGAAGAAACACCATATATTTT; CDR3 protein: CASSYSIWGRRNTIYF
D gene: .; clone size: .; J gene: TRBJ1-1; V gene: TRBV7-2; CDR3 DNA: TGTGCCAGCAGCTTAGCGAAAGATGGGGGGGCTAACACTGAAGCTTTCTTT; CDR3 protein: CASSLAKDGGANTEAFF
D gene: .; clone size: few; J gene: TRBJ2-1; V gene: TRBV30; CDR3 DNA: TGTGCCTGGAGTGTACGTGGGTTCCGCGGGGACGAGCAGTTCTTC; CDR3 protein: CAWSVRGFRGDEQFF
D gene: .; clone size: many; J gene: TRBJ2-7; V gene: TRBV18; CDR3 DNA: TGTGCCAGCTCACCCAGTCCGTACGAGCAGTACTTC; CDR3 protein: CASSPSPYEQYF
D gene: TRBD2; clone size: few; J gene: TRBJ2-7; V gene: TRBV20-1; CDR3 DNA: TGCAGTGCTCGTCGATCCGGGACTAGCGGGAGAAGTTTATACGAGCAGTACTTC; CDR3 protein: CSARRSGTSGRSLYEQYF
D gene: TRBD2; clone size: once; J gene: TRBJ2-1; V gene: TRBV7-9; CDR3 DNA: TGTGCCAGCAGCACGGGGCCCGGGACTAGCGGGGTGAATGAGCAGTTCTTC; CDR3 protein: CASSTGPGTSGVNEQFF
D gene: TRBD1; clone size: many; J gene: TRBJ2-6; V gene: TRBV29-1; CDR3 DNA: TGCAGCGTCGACAGGGGGAGACCCTCTGGGGCCAACGTCCTGACTTTC; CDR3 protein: CSVDRGRPSGANVLTF
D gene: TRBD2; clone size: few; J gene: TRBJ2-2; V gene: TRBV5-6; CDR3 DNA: TGTGCCAGCAGCCACCCTAGCGGGAACACCGGGGAGCTGTTTTTT; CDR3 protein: CASSHPSGNTGELFF
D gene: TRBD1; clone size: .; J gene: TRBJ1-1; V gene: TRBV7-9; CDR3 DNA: TGTGCCAGCAGCTTAGCAGAGGGGGCGCACTCTGAAGCTTTCTTT; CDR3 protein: CASSLAEGAHSEAFF
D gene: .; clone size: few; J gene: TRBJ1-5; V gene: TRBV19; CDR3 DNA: TGTGCCAGTAGGTCGGACCCTAATCAGCCCCAGCATTTT; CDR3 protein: CASRSDPNQPQHF
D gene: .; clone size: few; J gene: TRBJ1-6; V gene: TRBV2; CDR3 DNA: TGTGCCAGCAGTGAAGAAAGAAATTCACCCCTCCACTTT; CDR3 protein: CASSEERNSPLHF
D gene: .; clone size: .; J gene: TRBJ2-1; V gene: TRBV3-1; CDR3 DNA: TGTGCCAGCAGCCAAGATATAGGGGTGGGTGAGCAGTTCTTC; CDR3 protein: CASSQDIGVGEQFF
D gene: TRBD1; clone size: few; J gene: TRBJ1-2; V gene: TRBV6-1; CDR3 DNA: TGTGCCAGCAGTCGACAGGGGCACTATGGCTACACCTTC; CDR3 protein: CASSRQGHYGYTF
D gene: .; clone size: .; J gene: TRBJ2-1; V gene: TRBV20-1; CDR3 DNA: TGCAGTGCTAGACGGGGAGAGATAAAGGGGACCTACAATGAGCAGTTCTTC; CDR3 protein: CSARRGEIKGTYNEQFF
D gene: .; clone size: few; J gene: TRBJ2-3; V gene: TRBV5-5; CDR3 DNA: TGTGCCAGCAGCTTGGTGCGCGCAGGGAGCACAGATACGCAGTATTTT; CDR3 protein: CASSLVRAGSTDTQYF
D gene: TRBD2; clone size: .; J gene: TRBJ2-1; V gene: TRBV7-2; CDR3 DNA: TGTGCCAGCAGCTTAGATAGCGGGGACTACAATGAGCAGTTCTTC; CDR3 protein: CASSLDSGDYNEQFF
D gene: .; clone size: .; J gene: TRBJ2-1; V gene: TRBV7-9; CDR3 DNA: TGTGCCAGCAGCTCCGGGACAACTTACTTCCACAATGAGCAGTTCTTC; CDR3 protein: CASSSGTTYFHNEQFF